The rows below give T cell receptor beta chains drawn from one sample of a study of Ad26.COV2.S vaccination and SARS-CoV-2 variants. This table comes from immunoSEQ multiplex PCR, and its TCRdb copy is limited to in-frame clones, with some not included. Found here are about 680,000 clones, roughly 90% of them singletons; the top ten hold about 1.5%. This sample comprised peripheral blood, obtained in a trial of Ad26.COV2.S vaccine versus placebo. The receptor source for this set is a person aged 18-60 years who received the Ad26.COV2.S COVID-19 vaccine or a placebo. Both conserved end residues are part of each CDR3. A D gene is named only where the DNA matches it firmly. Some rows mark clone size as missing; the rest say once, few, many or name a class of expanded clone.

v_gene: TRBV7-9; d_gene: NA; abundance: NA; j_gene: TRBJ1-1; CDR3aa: CASSSGVPGAFF; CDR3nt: TGTGCCAGCAGCTCGGGGGTACCGGGAGCTTTCTTT
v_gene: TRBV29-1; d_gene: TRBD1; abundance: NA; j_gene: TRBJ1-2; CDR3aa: CSAGQGIDHYGYTF; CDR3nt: TGCAGCGCTGGACAGGGGATTGATCACTATGGCTACACCTTC
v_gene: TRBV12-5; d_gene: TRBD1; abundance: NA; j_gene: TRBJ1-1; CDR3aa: CASGLGQGNTEAFF; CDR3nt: TGTGCTAGTGGCCTGGGACAGGGGAACACTGAAGCTTTCTTT
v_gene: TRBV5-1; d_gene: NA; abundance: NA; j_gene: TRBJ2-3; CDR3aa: CASSSLGGGGTDTQYF; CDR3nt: TGCGCCAGCAGCTCCCTAGGGGGGGGAGGCACAGATACGCAGTATTTT
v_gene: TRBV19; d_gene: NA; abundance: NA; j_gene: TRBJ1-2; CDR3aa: CASRFQAPYGYTF; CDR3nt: TGTGCCAGTAGGTTCCAGGCTCCCTATGGCTACACCTTC
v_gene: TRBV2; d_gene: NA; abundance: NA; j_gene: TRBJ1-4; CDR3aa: CASRPSYLGTNEKLFF; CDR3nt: TGTGCCAGCAGGCCTTCTTATCTCGGAACTAATGAAAAACTGTTTTTT
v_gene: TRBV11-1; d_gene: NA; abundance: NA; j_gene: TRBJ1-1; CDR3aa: CASSLAGRGGTEAFF; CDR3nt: TGTGCCAGCAGCTTAGCGGGACGGGGAGGCACTGAAGCTTTCTTT
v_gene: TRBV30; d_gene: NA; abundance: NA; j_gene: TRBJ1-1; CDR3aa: CAWSDNTEAFF; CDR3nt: TGTGCCTGGAGTGACAACACTGAAGCTTTCTTT
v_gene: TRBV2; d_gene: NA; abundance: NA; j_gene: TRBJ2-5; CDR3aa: CASNPRGGQETQYF; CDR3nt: TGTGCCAGCAATCCCCGAGGGGGCCAAGAGACCCAGTACTTC
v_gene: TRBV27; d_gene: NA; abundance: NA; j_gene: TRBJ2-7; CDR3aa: CASSLTLGTYTYEQYF; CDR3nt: TGTGCCAGCAGTTTAACCCTCGGGACTTACACCTACGAGCAGTACTTC
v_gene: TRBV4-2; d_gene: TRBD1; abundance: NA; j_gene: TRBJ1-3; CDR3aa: CASKMVLTGVSGNTIYF; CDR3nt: TGTGCCAGCAAAATGGTATTAACAGGGGTCTCTGGAAACACCATATATTTT
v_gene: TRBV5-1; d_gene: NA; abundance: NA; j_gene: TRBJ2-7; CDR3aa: CASSFSGPYEQYF; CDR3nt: TGCGCCAGCAGCTTCTCAGGTCCCTACGAGCAGTACTTC
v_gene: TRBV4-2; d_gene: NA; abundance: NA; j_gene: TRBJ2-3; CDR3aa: CASSQDLGTDTQYF; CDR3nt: TGTGCCAGCAGCCAAGATCTTGGGACAGATACGCAGTATTTT
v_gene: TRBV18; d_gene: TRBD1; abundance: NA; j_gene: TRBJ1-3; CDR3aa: CASSSQGEGNTIYF; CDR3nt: TGTGCCAGCTCATCCCAGGGGGAAGGAAACACCATATATTTT
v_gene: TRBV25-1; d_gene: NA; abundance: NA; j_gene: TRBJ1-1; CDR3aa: CASSEGDRDLNTEAFF; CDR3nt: TGTGCCAGCAGTGAGGGGGATCGCGATTTGAACACTGAAGCTTTCTTT
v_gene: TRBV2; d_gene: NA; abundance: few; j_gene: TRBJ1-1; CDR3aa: CASSVGLVVSYTEAFF; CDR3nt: TGTGCCAGCAGTGTTGGACTGGTTGTATCGTACACTGAAGCTTTCTTT
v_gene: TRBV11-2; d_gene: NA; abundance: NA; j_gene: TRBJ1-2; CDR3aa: CASSLNRNNYGYTF; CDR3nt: TGTGCCAGCAGCTTAAACAGAAATAACTATGGCTACACCTTC
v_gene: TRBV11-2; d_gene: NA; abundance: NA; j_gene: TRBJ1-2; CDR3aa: CASSLAAYGYTF; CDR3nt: TGTGCCAGCAGCTTAGCCGCCTATGGCTACACCTTC